Presented here are 20 T cell receptor beta chains from one specimen sequenced in a study of T cells in Graves' hyperthyroidism and ophthalmopathy. It was RNA transcripts that yielded the amplified TCR beta CDR3 regions. Using the HTBI primer set, a first-round RT-PCR was run on the TCR CDR3. TCRdb analysed the multiplex PCR reads with MiXCR anew, one entry per CDR3 protein. This sample has over 500,000 distinct CDR3 sequences, with roughly a sixth found just once. Sequences were obtained from blood. These receptors all come from a woman aged 18-29 years with Graves' ophthalmopathy.

About this clonotype itself: Possible read error: a much larger clone is one base away. The rearrangement uses TRBV18 and TRBJ2-1; 7 bases align to TRBD1. Trimming at V came to 10 bases and at J to 2 bases, leaving 17 bases not matched to a gene. CDR1 KGHSH and CDR2 LQKENI come from the germline V gene. The CDR3 spans 17 residues. CDR3 in DNA: TGTGCCAACTCCTCCTTCCTGAACAGGGGCGCCTACAATGAGCAGTTCTTC. It codes for CANSSFLNRGAYNEQFF.

This clonotype came up a few times. This chain uses TRBV30 with TRBJ2-7; D not resolved. Germline loops: CDR1 GTSNPN, CDR2 SVGIG (reference sequence). This CDR3 spans 13 amino acids. Trimming took off 5 bases at V and 7 bases at J, with 18 bases between the two ends. CDR3 amino acids: CAWAPDRVGEQYF. Written as DNA, the CDR3 is TGTGCCTGGGCCCCTGATCGCGTGGGGGAGCAGTACTTC. Filled out from reference TRBV30 and TRBJ2-7, the complete variable domain reads SQTIHQWPATLVQPVGSPLSLECTVEGTSNPNLYWYRQAAGRGLQLLFYSVGIGQISSEVPQNLSASRPQDRQFILSSKKLLLSDSGFYLCAWAPDRVGEQYFGPGTRLTVT.

This clonotype was found many times. The chain joins TRBV30 to TRBJ2-3; the D is unclear. This CDR3 region has 12 residues. V lost 1 base and J lost 6, with 8 bases in between. Germline CDR1 GTSNPN, CDR2 SVGIG (reference sequence). In nucleotides, the CDR3 is TGTGCCTGGAGTGCGTCCTCCGATACGCAGTATTTT. It yields the protein CAWSASSDTQYF. The variable domain in full, completed from reference TRBV30 and TRBJ2-3, reads SQTIHQWPATLVQPVGSPLSLECTVEGTSNPNLYWYRQAAGRGLQLLFYSVGIGQISSEVPQNLSASRPQDRQFILSSKKLLLSDSGFYLCAWSASSDTQYFGPGTRLTVL.

Ten or more counts support this clonotype. The chain carries TRBV20-1 and TRBJ1-2; TRBD1 matches 7 bases. This CDR3 region has 14 residues. Germline lookup yields CDR1 DFQATT and CDR2 SNEGSKA (reference sequence). J lost 2 bases, V lost 8 bases, and 11 bases had no gene match. CDR3 coding DNA: TGCAGTCTCCCGACCGGGACAGTAAACTATGGCTACACCTTC. Protein: CSLPTGTVNYGYTF.

This clonotype came up many times. This rearrangement joins TRBV3-1 to TRBJ2-2, with D uncertain. V lost 6 bases and J 5 bases, leaving 13 bases between the germline ends. The germline V gene encodes CDR1 LGHDT and CDR2 YNNKEL (reference sequence). This CDR3 spans 14 amino acids. CDR3: CASSPSSETGELFF. In nucleotides, the CDR3 is TGTGCCAGCAGTCCATCGTCAGAGACCGGGGAGCTGTTTTTT.

This clonotype has just one count. The CDR3 DNA follows: TGCGCCAGCAGCCAAGAAGCGGACAGGGATTTCTATGGCTACACCTTC. It codes for CASSQEADRDFYGYTF. This rearrangement joins TRBV4-3 to TRBJ1-2; 8 nucleotides agree with TRBD1. J gave up 4 bases and V 0 bases, and 7 bases lay outside the gene matches. CDR3 length: 16 amino acids. CDR1 is LGHNA and CDR2 is YSLEER in the germline V gene.

This clonotype was counted at least ten times. The chain is built from TRBV3-1 and TRBJ2-7, with D maybe TRBD1 (6 bases). CDR3 length equals 13 residues. Trimming took off 4 bases at V and 3 bases at J, with 10 bases between the two ends. Germline V gives CDR1 LGHDT, CDR2 YNNKEL (reference sequence). CDR3 residues: CASSLGDNYEQYF. CDR3 in DNA: TGTGCCAGCAGCCTCGGGGACAACTACGAGCAGTACTTC.

The chain employs TRBV3-1 and TRBJ2-1; D perhaps matches TRBD1 (6 bases). The CDR3 runs 17 residues. The ends were cut back, 4 bases at V and 8 bases at J, with 24 bases in the middle. Germline V gene sequence: CDR1 LGHDT, CDR2 YNNKEL (reference sequence). CDR3 in DNA: TGTGCCAGCAGCCTTTTCCGGGACAAACGACGGGGCGATGAGCAGTTCTTC. As protein: CASSLFRDKRRGDEQFF.

In this sample, this clonotype is medium-sized. The gene calls are TRBV28 and TRBJ2-2, with D possibly matching TRBD1 (5 bases). The CDR3 loop spans 16 amino acids. The V end lost 4 bases, the J end lost 4 bases, and 16 bases lay between the germline ends. CDR1 MDHEN and CDR2 SYDVKM come from the germline V gene. CDR3 protein: CASSSDPQGITGELFF. CDR3 bases: TGTGCCAGCAGTTCCGACCCCCAGGGTATCACCGGGGAGCTGTTTTTT. Filled out from reference TRBV28 and TRBJ2-2, the complete variable domain reads DVKVTQSSRYLVKRTGEKVFLECVQDMDHENMFWYRQDPGLGLRLIYFSYDVKMKEKGDIPEGYSVSREKKERFSLILESASTNQTSMYLCASSSDPQGITGELFFGEGSRLTVL.

This clonotype was detected many times. The chain has TRBV10-3 and TRBJ1-1; D remains unclear. Germline V CDR1 and CDR2: ENHRY, SYGVKD. V was clipped by 3 bases and J by 8 bases, with 10 bases between them. CDR3 length: 12 residues. CDR3 loop: CAISDRTEEAFF. CDR3 in DNA: TGTGCCATCAGTGACCGGACGGAGGAAGCTTTCTTT.

Many counts were recorded for this clonotype. This chain uses TRBV7-3 with TRBJ2-1; TRBD2 matches at 8 bases. The germline V gene has CDR1 SGHTA and CDR2 FQGTGA. The ends lost 5 bases at V and 10 bases at J; junction bases unmatched: 10. The CDR3 has 14 residues. CDR3 loop: CASSPQPTSVEQFF. The CDR3 DNA reads TGTGCCAGCAGCCCACAACCGACTAGCGTGGAGCAGTTCTTC.

This clonotype was seen a handful of times. Germline and junction disagree at one end, which may indicate a read error. V gene TRBV6-1 combines with J gene TRBJ2-5, with 9 bases lining up with TRBD1. Germline V gene lookup returns CDR1 MNHNS and CDR2 SASEGT. This CDR3 spans 20 amino acids. Here the CDR3 reads CASSEYPSGRDRVLEEIQYF. The CDR3 DNA sequence: TGTGCCAGCAGTGAATATCCGAGTGGCAGGGACAGGGTCCTAGAAGAGATCCAGTACTTC.

This clonotype was seen more than once but under ten times. This sequence joins TRBV7-9 and TRBJ2-2, with 10 bases fitting TRBD2. The CDR3 extends over 17 amino acids. From germline, CDR1 is SEHNR and CDR2 FQNEAQ (reference sequence). Trimming cost V 6 bases and J 1 base; bases outside gene matches: 8. CDR3 in DNA: TGTGCCAGCAGTCCGAGCGGGAGGGCCGGGAACACCGGGGAGCTGTTTTTT. Translated, it gives CASSPSGRAGNTGELFF.

The genes are TRBV5-4 and TRBJ2-7; D might be TRBD1 (5 bases). The CDR3 sequence is 14 residues long. Germline V lookup: CDR1 SGHNT, CDR2 YYREEE (reference sequence). The V end lost 0 bases, the J end lost 4 bases, and 11 bases lay between the germline ends. The DNA for the CDR3 is TGTGCCAGCAGCTTGGACAGGATAGTTTACGAGCAGTACTTC. As protein: CASSLDRIVYEQYF.

This chain joins TRBV27 and TRBJ1-1; weak D call: TRBD1 (5 bases). The V end lost 0 bases, the J end lost 4 bases, and 15 bases lay between the germline ends. Germline CDR1 MNHEY, CDR2 SMNVEV (reference sequence). There are 16 residues in the CDR3. CDR3 sequence reads: CASSLSRRGSGTEAFF. Written as DNA, the CDR3 is TGTGCCAGCAGTTTATCCCGGAGGGGATCGGGCACTGAAGCTTTCTTT.

In this sample, this clonotype turned up many times. The chain uses TRBV7-3 and TRBJ2-3, with TRBD2 as a possible D gene (5 bases). CDR1 is SGHTA, CDR2 FQGTGA, per germline. V shed 3 bases and J shed 0 bases, with 13 bases lying between them. CDR3 length: 16 residues. The DNA for the CDR3 is TGTGCCAGCAGCTTCGAACTAGAGAAGAGCACAGATACGCAGTATTTT. Translation: CASSFELEKSTDTQYF.

This chain links TRBV7-9 with TRBJ1-1; weak D call: TRBD1 (6 bases). The CDR3 spans 16 residues. Between the trimmed V and J ends, which lost 6 bases and 1 base, there was a span of 18 bases. CDR1 and CDR2 (germline): SEHNR, FQNEAQ (reference sequence). CDR3: CASSTPQGGRNTEAFF. As DNA, the CDR3 is TGTGCCAGCAGTACCCCCCAAGGGGGGAGGAACACTGAAGCTTTCTTT.

The rearrangement links TRBV7-2 to TRBJ2-5; 14 bases line up with TRBD2. The CDR3 has 17 residues. V lost 4 bases, J lost 2 bases, and 6 bases stayed unmatched. The germline CDR1 and CDR2 sequences are SGHTA and FQGNSA. The CDR3 spells CASSYVGLAGEQETQYF. CDR3 nucleotide sequence: TGTGCCAGCAGCTATGTGGGACTAGCGGGAGAACAAGAGACCCAGTACTTC.

This clonotype was detected many times. V and J are TRBV28 and TRBJ1-4, with a weak D call TRBD1 (5 bases). The germline V gene has CDR1 MDHEN and CDR2 SYDVKM. The CDR3 totals 15 residues. V was shortened by 2 bases and J by 1 base, with 8 bases between the two germline ends. CDR3 sequence (DNA): TGTGCCAGCAGTTTAAGGGGTGAAACTAATGAAAAACTGTTTTTT. Residues: CASSLRGETNEKLFF. The variable domain in full, completed from reference TRBV28 and TRBJ1-4, reads DVKVTQSSRYLVKRTGEKVFLECVQDMDHENMFWYRQDPGLGLRLIYFSYDVKMKEKGDIPEGYSVSREKKERFSLILESASTNQTSMYLCASSLRGETNEKLFFGSGTQLSVL.

DNA for the CDR3: TGTGCCACCAGCAGAGATCTTTCCAGCTATGGCTACACCTTC. Amino acid sequence: CATSRDLSSYGYTF. V usage is TRBV15 and J usage is TRBJ1-2; D call uncertain. V lost 0 bases and J 4 bases, leaving 9 bases between the germline ends. The CDR3 covers 14 residues. CDR1 and CDR2 from the germline V gene are LNHNV and YYDKDF (reference sequence).